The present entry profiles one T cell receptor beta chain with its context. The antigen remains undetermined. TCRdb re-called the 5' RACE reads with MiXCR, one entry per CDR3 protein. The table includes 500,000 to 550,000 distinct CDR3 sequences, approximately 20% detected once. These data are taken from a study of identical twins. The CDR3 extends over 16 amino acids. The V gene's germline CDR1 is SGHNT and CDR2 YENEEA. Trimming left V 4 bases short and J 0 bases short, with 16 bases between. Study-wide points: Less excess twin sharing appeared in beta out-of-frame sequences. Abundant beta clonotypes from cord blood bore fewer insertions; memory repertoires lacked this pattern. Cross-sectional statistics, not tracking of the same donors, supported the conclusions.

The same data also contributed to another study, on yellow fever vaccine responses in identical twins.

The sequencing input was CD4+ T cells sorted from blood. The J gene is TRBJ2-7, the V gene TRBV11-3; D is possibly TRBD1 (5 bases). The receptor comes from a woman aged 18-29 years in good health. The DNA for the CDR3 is TGTGCCAGCAGCTCCGGTAAGGGGCGAAGCTCCTACGAGCAGTACTTC. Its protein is CASSSGKGRSSYEQYF.